This entry describes one T cell receptor (beta chain). The data belong to a study of shared clonotypes between healthy human individuals. The CDR3 spans 14 residues. Germline CDR1 and CDR2: SGHKS and YYEKEE (reference sequence). The V and J ends lost 4 bases and 1 base respectively, with 11 bases between them. The data were produced by immunoSEQ multiplex PCR, yet TCRdb's version contains in-frame clones alone and is incomplete. The sample has about 1 million clones, about 80% seen once. Specimen: memory CD4+ T cells sorted from blood. Subset meaning: CD45RA-negative fraction. The chain has TRBV5-5 and TRBJ1-1, with D tentatively TRBD1 (5 bases). This TCR was sampled from a man aged 18 to 30 in good health. The CDR3 coding sequence is TGTGCCAGCAGCCTACCGACAGCGAACACTGAAGCTTTCTTT. It specifies CASSLPTANTEAFF.